This entry concerns a single T cell receptor beta chain. Assay used: immunoSEQ multiplex PCR; TCRdb lists only in-frame clones, some missing. The top ten hold around an eighth of the sample, which has 15,000 to 20,000 clones, 83% seen once. The source of the sample is a study of PD-1 blockade in classical Hodgkin lymphoma. Sample time point: cycle 4 day 1 (C4D1), after five to seven weeks of nivolumab. With no exception, relapse followed autologous stem cell transplantation in all patients, and brentuximab vedotin exposure varied. CDR1 is SGHVS, CDR2 FQNEAQ, per germline. Trimming removed 2 bases from V and 6 bases from J; junction bases left unmatched: 1. This CDR3 is built from 13 residues.

The receptor comes from a human donor with classical Hodgkin lymphoma. This chain uses TRBV7-8 with TRBJ2-1; 7 bases fit TRBD1. The material sequenced was peripheral blood mononuclear cells (PBMCs), taken before the fourth cycle of nivolumab. In DNA, the CDR3 is TGTGCCAGCAGCTTACCAGGGGGCAATGAGCAGTTCTTC. It is translated as CASSLPGGNEQFF.